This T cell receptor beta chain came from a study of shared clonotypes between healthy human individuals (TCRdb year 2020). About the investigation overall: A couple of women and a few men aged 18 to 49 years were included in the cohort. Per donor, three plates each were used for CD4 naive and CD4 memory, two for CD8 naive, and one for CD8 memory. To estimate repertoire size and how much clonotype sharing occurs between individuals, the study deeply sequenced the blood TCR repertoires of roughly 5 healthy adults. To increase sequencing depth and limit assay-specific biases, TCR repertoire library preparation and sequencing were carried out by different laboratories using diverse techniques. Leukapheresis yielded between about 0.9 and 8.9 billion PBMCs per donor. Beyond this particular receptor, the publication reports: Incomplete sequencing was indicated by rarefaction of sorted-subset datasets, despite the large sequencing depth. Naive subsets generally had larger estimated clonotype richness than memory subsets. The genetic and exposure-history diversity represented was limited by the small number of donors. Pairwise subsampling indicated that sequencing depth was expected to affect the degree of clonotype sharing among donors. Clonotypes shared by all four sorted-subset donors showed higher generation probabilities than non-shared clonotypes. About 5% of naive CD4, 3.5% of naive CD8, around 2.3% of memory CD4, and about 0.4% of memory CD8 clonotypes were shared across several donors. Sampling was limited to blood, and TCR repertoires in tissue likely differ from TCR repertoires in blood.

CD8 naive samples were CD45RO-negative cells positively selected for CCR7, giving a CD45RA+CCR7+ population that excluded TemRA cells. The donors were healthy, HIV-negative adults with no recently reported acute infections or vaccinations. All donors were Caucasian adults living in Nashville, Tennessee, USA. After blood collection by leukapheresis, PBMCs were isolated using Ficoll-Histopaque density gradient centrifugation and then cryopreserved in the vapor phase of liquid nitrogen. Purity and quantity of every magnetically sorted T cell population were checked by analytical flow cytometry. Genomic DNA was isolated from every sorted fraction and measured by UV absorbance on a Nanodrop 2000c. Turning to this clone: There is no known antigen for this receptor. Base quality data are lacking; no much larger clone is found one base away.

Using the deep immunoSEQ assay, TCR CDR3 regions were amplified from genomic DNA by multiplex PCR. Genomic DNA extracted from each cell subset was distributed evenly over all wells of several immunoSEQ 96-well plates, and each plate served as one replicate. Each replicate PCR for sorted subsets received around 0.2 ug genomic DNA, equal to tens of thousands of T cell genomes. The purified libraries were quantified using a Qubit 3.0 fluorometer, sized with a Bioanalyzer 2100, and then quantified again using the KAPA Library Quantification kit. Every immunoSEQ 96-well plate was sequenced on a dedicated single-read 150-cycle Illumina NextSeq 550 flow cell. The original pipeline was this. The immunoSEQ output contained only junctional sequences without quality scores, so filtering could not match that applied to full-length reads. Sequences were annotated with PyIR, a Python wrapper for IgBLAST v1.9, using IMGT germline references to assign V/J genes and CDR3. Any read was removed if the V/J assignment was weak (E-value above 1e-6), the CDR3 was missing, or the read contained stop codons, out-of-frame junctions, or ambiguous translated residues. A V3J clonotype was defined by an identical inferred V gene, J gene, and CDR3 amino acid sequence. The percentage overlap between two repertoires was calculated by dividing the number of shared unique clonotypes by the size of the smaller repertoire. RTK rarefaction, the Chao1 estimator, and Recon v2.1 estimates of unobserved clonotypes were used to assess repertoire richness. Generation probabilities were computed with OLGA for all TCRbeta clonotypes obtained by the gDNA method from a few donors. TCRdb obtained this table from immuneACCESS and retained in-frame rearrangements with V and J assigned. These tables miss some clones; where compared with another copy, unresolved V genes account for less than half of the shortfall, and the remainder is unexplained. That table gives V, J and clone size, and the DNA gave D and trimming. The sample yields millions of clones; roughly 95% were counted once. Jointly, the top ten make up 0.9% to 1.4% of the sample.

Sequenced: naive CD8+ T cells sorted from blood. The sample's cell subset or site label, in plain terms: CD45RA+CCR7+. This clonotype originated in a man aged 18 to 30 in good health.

At the DNA level, the sequence is TGCAGCGTTGATGGTCAGGGGACCGGAGAGACCCAGTACTTC. This translates into CSVDGQGTGETQYF. This sequence uses TRBV29-1 and TRBJ2-5, and possibly TRBD1, on 6 matching bases. The trim is 3 bases for V and 4 bases for J, with a gap of 15 bases between the germline ends. Taken from the germline V gene, the CDR1 and CDR2 loops are SQVTM and ANQGSEA. From cysteine to phenylalanine, the CDR3 is 14 amino acids long. Just CDR3 DNA is preserved here, 42 bases in frame from base 1. The CDR3 plus the reference TRBV29-1 and TRBJ2-5 genes for the other parts give the full variable domain: SAVISQKPSRDICQRGTSLTIQCQVDSQVTMMFWYRQQPGQSLTLIATANQGSEATYESGFVIDKFPISRPNLTFSTLTVSNMSPEDSSIYLCSVDGQGTGETQYFGPGTRLLVL.